This T cell receptor beta chain was identified during a study of blood T cell repertoires in COVID-19. Study at large: The origin of the acute and convalescent COVID-19 samples was the United States, Italy and Spain. Sample material is recorded as cDNA or gDNA derived from T cells, B-cell-depleted T cells, or PBMCs.

V trimming: 5 bases; J trimming: 6 bases; junction bases outside the gene matches: 4. The CDR3 is made up of 13 amino acids. Germline CDR1 is SGHRS and CDR2 is YFSETQ. Authors' processing steps: Amplification from reference gene primers served as the basis for estimated nucleated cell counts. Produced via immunoSEQ multiplex PCR; TCRdb's table is partial and in-frame only. The DNA gave D and trimming, while V, J and clone size come from that table. The sample has under 150,000 clones, 90% seen once; the top ten hold less than 2%. The chain has TRBV5-1 and TRBJ2-1, with 8 bases lining up with TRBD1. The sequence derives from a human donor with active COVID-19. The donor label of this sample is uncertain. Sequenced input: peripheral blood. The CDR3 spells CASRATGGNEQFF. The CDR3 bases are TGCGCCAGCAGGGCTACAGGGGGCAATGAGCAGTTCTTC.